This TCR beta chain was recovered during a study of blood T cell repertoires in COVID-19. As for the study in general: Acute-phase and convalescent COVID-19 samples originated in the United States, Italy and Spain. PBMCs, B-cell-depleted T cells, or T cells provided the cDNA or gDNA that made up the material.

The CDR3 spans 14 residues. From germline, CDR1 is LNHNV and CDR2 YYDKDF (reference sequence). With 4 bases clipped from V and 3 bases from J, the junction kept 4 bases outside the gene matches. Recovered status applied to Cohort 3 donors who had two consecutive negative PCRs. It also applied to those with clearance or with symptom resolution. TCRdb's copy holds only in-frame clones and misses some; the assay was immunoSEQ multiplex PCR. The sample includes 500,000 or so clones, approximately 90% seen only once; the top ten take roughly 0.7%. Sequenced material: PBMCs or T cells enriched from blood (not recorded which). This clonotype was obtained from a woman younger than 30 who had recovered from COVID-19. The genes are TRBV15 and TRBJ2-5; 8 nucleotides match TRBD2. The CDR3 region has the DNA TGTGCCACCAGCACCCGGGGGGGAGAAGAGACCCAGTACTTC. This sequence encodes CATSTRGGEETQYF.